This TCR beta chain was recovered during a study of T cells after posttransplantation cyclophosphamide. Points from the study as a whole: Donor CD8+ memory clones often dominated recipient blood repertoires at later times. Blood and skin or GI T cell repertoires showed limited TRB overlap.

The CDR3 covers 13 residues. V was shortened by 6 bases and J by 0 bases, with 10 bases between the two germline ends. Germline V gene lookup returns CDR1 SGHDT and CDR2 YYEEEE. Sampled 1 year posttransplant, controls received myeloablative marrow transplants, methotrexate and a calcineurin inhibitor. Generated by immunoSEQ multiplex PCR, the TCRdb table keeps only in-frame clones and is missing some. The sample lists fewer than 20,000 clones, 65% to 85% occurring once. On this clone itself: Its antigen is still unknown.

The sequences come from PBMCs, collected 441 days after allogeneic stem cell transplant with calcineurin inhibitor and methotrexate. The chain employs TRBV5-6 and TRBJ2-7; TRBD2 might be the D (5 bases). The clonotype was recovered from a male patient younger than 45 who received an allogeneic stem cell transplant from an unrelated donor, was CMV-positive, and had acute and chronic GVHD. These T cells may partly come from the graft donor. CDR3 nucleotide sequence: TGTGCCAGCAAGAGGGTAAGCTCCTACGAGCAGTACTTC. It is translated as CASKRVSSYEQYF.